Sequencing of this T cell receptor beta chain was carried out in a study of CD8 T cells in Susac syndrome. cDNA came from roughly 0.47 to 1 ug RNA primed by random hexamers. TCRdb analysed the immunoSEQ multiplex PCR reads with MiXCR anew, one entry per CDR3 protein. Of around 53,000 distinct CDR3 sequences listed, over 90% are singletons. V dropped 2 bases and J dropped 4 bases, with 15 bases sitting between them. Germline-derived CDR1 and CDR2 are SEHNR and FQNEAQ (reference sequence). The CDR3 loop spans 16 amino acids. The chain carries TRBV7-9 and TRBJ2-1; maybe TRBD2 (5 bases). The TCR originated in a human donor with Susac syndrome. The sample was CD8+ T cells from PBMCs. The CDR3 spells CASSLWTPGGYNEQFF. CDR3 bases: TGTGCCAGCAGCTTATGGACTCCCGGCGGGTACAATGAGCAGTTCTTC.